These 31 T cell receptor beta chains originate from one sample sequenced in a study of blood T cells in healthy people across ages. Next came a second PCR, run for roughly 6 to 11 cycles, which used a sample-barcoded 5' primer along with a J-beta primer mix. TCRdb used MiXCR to reprocess the 5' RACE reads, holding one entry per CDR3 protein. Here the sample spans about 1.4 million distinct CDR3 sequences, approximately 59% being singletons. The sample taken for sequencing was blood. Receptor source: a man aged 18 to 30 in good health.

In nucleotides, the CDR3 is TGCGCCAGCAGCCAACCACTAGCGGGAGGGCCGGTCGGGCAGTTCTTC. Translating gives CASSQPLAGGPVGQFF. The gene calls are TRBV4-1 and TRBJ2-1, with 13 bases lining up with TRBD2. CDR3 size: 16 residues. Germline CDR1 reads MGHRA; CDR2 reads YSYEKL. V was clipped by 2 bases and J by 12 bases; unmatched bases: 10.

J is TRBJ2-5 and V is TRBV6-5; perhaps TRBD2 as D (5 bases). Germline V gene sequence: CDR1 MNHEY, CDR2 SVGAGI. V was shortened by 5 bases and J by 1 base, with 14 bases between the two germline ends. This CDR3 has 15 residues. The CDR3, as DNA: TGTGCCAGCAGTGAAACCGGGGTTCCCCAAGAGACCCAGTACTTC. It is translated as CASSETGVPQETQYF.

The chain carries TRBV13 and TRBJ1-1; no definite D call. The germline CDR1 and CDR2 sequences are PRHDT and FYEKMQ (reference sequence). V lost 5 bases and J 3 bases, leaving 16 bases between the germline ends. The CDR3 has 15 residues. This chain's CDR3 is CASSRLPTFDTEAFF. The CDR3 DNA reads as TGTGCCAGCAGCCGGCTTCCGACGTTCGACACTGAAGCTTTCTTT.

A few counts support this clonotype. This chain connects TRBV29-1 to TRBJ2-3; D uncertain. Germline loops: CDR1 SQVTM, CDR2 ANQGSEA. There are 13 residues in the CDR3. Trimming removed 8 bases from V and 2 bases from J, with 14 bases in between. Here the CDR3 DNA reads TGCAGCATCGTCTACACCAACACAGATACGCAGTATTTT. Translating gives CSIVYTNTDTQYF.

This clonotype was seen only once. The rearrangement uses TRBV9 and TRBJ2-3, with TRBD2 as a possible D gene (7 bases). From germline, CDR1 is SGDLS and CDR2 YYNGEE. With 3 bases removed from V and 4 bases from J, the gap between germline ends came to 18 bases. The CDR3 length is 16 residues. The CDR3 DNA reads TGTGCCAGCAGCGCGTTTGTGAGGGGGGGCGCAGATACGCAGTATTTT. Its translation is CASSAFVRGGADTQYF.

The chain couples TRBV7-8 to TRBJ2-1, with D hard to call. This CDR3 is built from 15 residues. Germline CDR1 is SGHVS and CDR2 is FQNEAQ. V was clipped by 8 bases and J by 1 base, with 15 bases between them. The CDR3 nucleotides read TGTGCCAGCGGGCGGAGCCATCCTTCCTACAATGAGCAGTTCTTC. As protein: CASGRSHPSYNEQFF.

This clonotype was counted only a few times. The V call is TRBV7-2, the J call TRBJ2-2, with unresolved D. This CDR3 region has 15 residues. Germline assignment: CDR1 SGHTA and CDR2 FQGNSA. V lost 1 base and J 0 bases, leaving 6 bases between the germline ends. The CDR3 protein is CASSLGQPNTGELFF. The CDR3 nucleotides are TGTGCCAGCAGCTTAGGTCAACCGAACACCGGGGAGCTGTTTTTT.

V and J are TRBV20-1 and TRBJ2-1; D not certain. The CDR3 has 17 residues. V was shortened by 0 bases and J by 2 bases, with 17 bases between the two germline ends. Germline V gene sequence: CDR1 DFQATT, CDR2 SNEGSKA (reference sequence). This CDR3 is CSARDPPETQAYNEQFF. CDR3 sequence (DNA): TGCAGTGCTAGAGATCCCCCCGAGACACAAGCCTACAATGAGCAGTTCTTC.

In DNA form, the CDR3 reads TGCAGTGCCCAGAGTTATGTGACACTTGTAAAGGGCTCCTACGAGCAGTACTTC. The encoded protein is CSAQSYVTLVKGSYEQYF. This rearrangement joins TRBV20-1 to TRBJ2-7; D is undetermined. CDR1 and CDR2 from the germline V gene are DFQATT and SNEGSKA (reference sequence). Deletions cut 6 bases from V and 0 bases from J, with 27 bases between. CDR3 size: 18 residues.

The V call is TRBV29-1, the J call TRBJ2-6; no definite D call. Germline CDR1 is SQVTM and CDR2 is ANQGSEA. The CDR3 loop spans 15 amino acids. Trimming took 3 bases from V and 5 from J, leaving 14 bases between them. The CDR3 coding sequence is TGCAGCGTTGAGAGCCCAGACACTCGGGCCAACGTCCTGACTTTC. Amino acids: CSVESPDTRANVLTF.

This clonotype was counted at least ten times. The chain employs TRBV6-5 and TRBJ2-1; D gene unclear. Trimming took 8 bases from V and 5 from J, leaving 13 bases between them. CDR1 is MNHEY, CDR2 SVGAGI, per germline. The CDR3 covers 13 residues. The DNA of the CDR3 is TGTGCCAGCCGCAATGGGCCCCACAATGAGCAGTTCTTC. Its translation is CASRNGPHNEQFF.

The table lists this clonotype with a few counts. The chain joins TRBV4-3 to TRBJ2-7; maybe TRBD1 (6 bases). Trimming removed 2 bases from V and 0 bases from J, with 11 bases in between. Germline CDR1 and CDR2: LGHNA and YSLEER. CDR3 length: 15 amino acids. This CDR3 reads CASSQTTGPSYEQYF. CDR3 nucleotide sequence: TGCGCCAGCAGCCAAACGACAGGACCCTCCTACGAGCAGTACTTC.

The chain links TRBV13 to TRBJ2-5; 8 nucleotides line up with TRBD2. Germline lookup yields CDR1 PRHDT and CDR2 FYEKMQ (reference sequence). The CDR3 is made up of 15 amino acids. V gave up 1 base and J gave up 5 bases; unmatched junction bases: 6. In DNA form, the CDR3 reads TGTGCCAGCAGCTTAGAACGGGGGGGAAAGGAGACCCAGTACTTC. This translates into CASSLERGGKETQYF.

The J gene is TRBJ1-1, the V gene TRBV29-1, with D uncertain. This CDR3 comprises 11 residues. V was cut by 3 bases and J by 4 bases, with 6 bases left in between. Germline CDR1 reads SQVTM; CDR2 reads ANQGSEA. CDR3 loop: CSVEGGTEAFF. In DNA, the CDR3 is TGCAGCGTTGAGGGTGGCACTGAAGCTTTCTTT.

J is TRBJ2-5 and V is TRBV20-1; possible D gene TRBD2, 5 bases. The CDR3 totals 13 residues. Germline lookup yields CDR1 DFQATT and CDR2 SNEGSKA (reference sequence). V was pared by 3 bases and J by 5 bases, with 13 bases between. CDR3 sequence reads: CSAREASHETQYF. DNA for the CDR3: TGCAGTGCTAGGGAGGCGTCCCACGAGACCCAGTACTTC.

CDR3 protein: CASTPPGTYNEQFF. CDR3 nucleotide sequence: TGTGCCAGCACGCCTCCGGGGACCTACAATGAGCAGTTCTTC. The chain has TRBV7-9 and TRBJ2-1; the D gene is possibly TRBD2 (5 bases). Germline values: CDR1 SEHNR, CDR2 FQNEAQ (reference sequence). The CDR3 spans 14 residues. V dropped 7 bases and J dropped 2 bases, with 12 bases sitting between them.

The chain recombines TRBV28 with TRBJ2-4; weak D call: TRBD2 (6 bases). The better agreement between TRBJ2-7 and the DNA end casts doubt on the J call. CDR1 is MDHEN and CDR2 is SYDVKM in the germline V gene. The CDR3 has 15 amino acids. The CDR3 coding sequence is TGTGCCAGCAGTCTCAACACCGGGACTCCCGACGAGCAGTACTTC. The encoded protein is CASSLNTGTPDEQYF.

The gene calls are TRBV10-3 and TRBJ2-5, with 7 bases aligning to TRBD1. Germline V gene data show CDR1 as ENHRY and CDR2 as SYGVKD. V shed 6 bases, J shed 3 bases, and the junction held 7 bases outside the gene matches. The CDR3 is 14 residues long. CDR3 coding DNA: TGTGCCATCAGACCTAACAGGGGAGAAGAGACCCAGTACTTC. Its protein product is CAIRPNRGEETQYF.

CDR3 in amino acids: CATTTGALQETQYF. The CDR3 DNA is TGCGCCACTACAACAGGGGCCCTCCAAGAGACCCAGTACTTC. The gene calls are TRBV5-1 and TRBJ2-5, with 7 bases matching TRBD1. The CDR3 runs to 14 residues. Unmatched junction bases numbered 9, after V lost 9 bases and J lost 1 base. Germline V gene sequence: CDR1 SGHRS, CDR2 YFSETQ. The full variable domain, its missing parts supplied by reference TRBV5-1 and TRBJ2-5, is KAGVTQTPRYLIKTRGQQVTLSCSPISGHRSVSWYQQTPGQGLQFLFEYFSETQRNKGNFPGRFSGRQFSNSRSEMNVSTLELGDSALYLCATTTGALQETQYFGPGTRLLVL.

The chain uses TRBV29-1 and TRBJ1-3; D remains ambiguous. This CDR3 region has 13 residues. The V gene lost 5 bases and the J gene lost 2 bases, with 10 bases spanning the gap. Per the germline V gene, CDR1 is SQVTM and CDR2 is ANQGSEA. CDR3 sequence reads: CSVTWVPGNTIYF. In DNA, the CDR3 is TGCAGCGTTACCTGGGTCCCTGGAAACACCATATATTTT.

A note on this clonotype: A read error may produce the germline difference seen at one junction end. The J gene is TRBJ1-2, the V gene TRBV5-6, with D possibly TRBD1 on 6 matching bases. Germline CDR1 and CDR2: SGHDT and YYEEEE. The length of the CDR3 is 14 residues. CDR3 DNA: TGTGCCAGAAGCTTGGAAACAGGGAACTATGGCTACACCTTC. Translating gives CARSLETGNYGYTF.

The CDR3, as DNA: TGTGCCAGCAGCTCGAGAGCGGGCTGGAGAGAGACCCAGTTCTTC. Amino acid sequence: CASSSRAGWRETQFF. The chain has TRBV11-2 and TRBJ2-1; D might be TRBD2 (6 bases). Per germline, CDR1 SGHAT and CDR2 FQNNGV. The germline V and J ends were trimmed by 4 bases and 13 bases, with 23 bases remaining between them. This CDR3 has 15 residues.

This chain joins TRBV20-1 and TRBJ2-4, with D tentatively TRBD1 (5 bases). Germline V lookup: CDR1 DFQATT, CDR2 SNEGSKA (reference sequence). The CDR3 is 16 residues long. Trimming pared 1 base from V and 1 base from J, leaving 14 bases between. CDR3 protein: CSARGPGSLAKNIQYF. CDR3 bases: TGCAGTGCTAGAGGCCCAGGGTCCTTGGCCAAAAACATTCAGTACTTC.

V is TRBV3-1 and J is TRBJ1-3, with 8 positions matching TRBD1. CDR1 LGHDT and CDR2 YNNKEL come from the germline V gene (reference sequence). This CDR3 is built from 19 residues. After removal of 4 bases from V and 0 bases from J, the junction contained 14 bases not matched to a gene. The CDR3 loop is CASSPRDRSLHASGNTIYF. Written as DNA, the CDR3 is TGTGCCAGCAGCCCCCGGGACAGGTCCCTCCATGCCTCTGGAAACACCATATATTTT. The full variable domain, its missing parts supplied by reference TRBV3-1 and TRBJ1-3, is DTAVSQTPKYLVTQMGNDKSIKCEQNLGHDTMYWYKQDSKKFLKIMFSYNNKELIINETVPNRFSPKSPDKAHLNLHINSLELGDSAVYFCASSPRDRSLHASGNTIYFGEGSWLTVV.

This clonotype showed up just once. The chain carries TRBV6-5 and TRBJ2-6; the D gene is possibly TRBD2 (6 bases). V lost 6 bases and J lost 0, with 12 bases in between. The CDR3 sequence is 16 residues long. The V gene's germline CDR1 is MNHEY and CDR2 SVGAGI. CDR3 nucleotides: TGTGCCAGCAGGGGAGGTTTTTTCTCTGGGGCCAACGTCCTGACTTTC. This sequence encodes CASRGGFFSGANVLTF.

The gene calls are TRBV18 and TRBJ1-6; D call uncertain. V was shortened by 0 bases and J by 3 bases, with 9 bases between the two germline ends. This CDR3 contains 16 residues. CDR1 and CDR2 (germline): KGHSH, LQKENI. Here the CDR3 DNA reads TGTGCCAGCTCACCACCGTCCGGTGTCTATAATTCACCCCTCCACTTT. Its protein product is CASSPPSGVYNSPLHF.

The chain employs TRBV10-3 and TRBJ2-7; 7 bases align to TRBD2. This CDR3 has 18 amino acids. J was trimmed by 4 bases and V by 3 bases; bases with no gene match: 18. Germline CDR1 and CDR2: ENHRY and SYGVKD. The CDR3 nucleotides read TGTGCCATCAGTGAAGATGGGAGGGGTGCCGGCGTCACGTACGAGCAGTACTTC. Its protein is CAISEDGRGAGVTYEQYF.

Here the CDR3 DNA reads TGCAGCGTTTGGGGGTCCGAAACAGATACGCAGTATTTT. Translation: CSVWGSETDTQYF. The J gene is TRBJ2-3, the V gene TRBV29-1; D could derive from TRBD1 or TRBD2 (5 bases each). Germline V gene lookup returns CDR1 SQVTM and CDR2 ANQGSEA. V lost 5 bases, J lost 3 bases, and 12 bases lay in between. The CDR3 loop spans 13 amino acids.

The chain employs TRBV7-9 and TRBJ2-3; no clear D. Germline CDR1 is SEHNR and CDR2 is FQNEAQ (reference sequence). The V end lost 10 bases, the J end lost 4 bases, and 6 bases lay between the germline ends. The CDR3 has 10 residues. The CDR3 is CAILSDTQYF. The CDR3 DNA reads TGTGCCATCCTATCAGATACGCAGTATTTT.

The chain is built from TRBV4-1 and TRBJ2-2; the match to TRBD2 covers 12 bases. The CDR3 covers 14 residues. Germline V CDR1 and CDR2: MGHRA, YSYEKL. The J segment lost 6 bases and the V segment lost 8 bases, leaving 4 bases of the junction unmatched. CDR3 bases: TGCGCCAGCGCCCTAGCGGGGGGGCCCGGGGAGCTGTTTTTT. Amino acids: CASALAGGPGELFF.

The chain recombines TRBV7-7 with TRBJ2-5; D is ambiguous. The CDR3 loop spans 13 amino acids. Germline V lookup: CDR1 SSHAT, CDR2 FNYEAQ (reference sequence). CDR3 loop: CASSIPGRQTQYF. In DNA, the CDR3 is TGTGCTAGCTCAATCCCGGGTCGCCAGACCCAGTACTTC. Based on the CDR3 plus reference TRBV7-7 and TRBJ2-5, the full variable domain is GAGVSQSPRYKVTKRGQDVTLRCDPISSHATLYWYQQALGQGPEFLTYFNYEAQPDKSGLPSDRFSAERPEGSISTLTIQRTEQRDSAMYRCASSIPGRQTQYFGPGTRLLVL.